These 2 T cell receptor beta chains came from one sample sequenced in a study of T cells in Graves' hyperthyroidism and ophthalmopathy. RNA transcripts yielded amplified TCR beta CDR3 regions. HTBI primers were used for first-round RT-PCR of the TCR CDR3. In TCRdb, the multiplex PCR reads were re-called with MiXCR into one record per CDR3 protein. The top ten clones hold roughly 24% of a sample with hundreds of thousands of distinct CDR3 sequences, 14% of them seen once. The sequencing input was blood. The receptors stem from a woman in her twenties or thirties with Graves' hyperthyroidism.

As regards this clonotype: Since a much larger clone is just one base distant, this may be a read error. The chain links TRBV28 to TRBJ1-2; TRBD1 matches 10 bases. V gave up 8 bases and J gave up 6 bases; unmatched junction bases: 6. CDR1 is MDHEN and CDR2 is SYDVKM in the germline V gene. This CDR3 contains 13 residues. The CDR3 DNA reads TGTGCCAGCGGACAGGGGGTTTTTAATGGCTACACCTTC. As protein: CASGQGVFNGYTF.

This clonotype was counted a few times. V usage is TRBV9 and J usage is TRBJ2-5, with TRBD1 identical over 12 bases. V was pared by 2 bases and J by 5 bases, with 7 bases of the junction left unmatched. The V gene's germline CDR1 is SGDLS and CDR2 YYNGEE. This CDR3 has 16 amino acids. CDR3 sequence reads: CASSVAGTGGRETQYF. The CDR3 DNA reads TGTGCCAGCAGCGTCGCCGGGACAGGGGGCAGGGAGACCCAGTACTTC.